This T cell receptor (beta chain) came from a study of blood T cell repertoires in COVID-19. On the study more broadly: Some COVID-19 samples were acute and others convalescent; all came from the United States, Italy and Spain. Nucleic acid was either cDNA or gDNA, and it came from T cells, B-cell-depleted T cells, or PBMCs.

Under the authors' procedure: Counts of nucleated cells, estimated from reference gene primer amplification, were obtained. Here immunoSEQ multiplex PCR was the method, and the copy in TCRdb shows in-frame clones only, minus some. The V and J calls and the clone size are those of that table, but D and trimming were determined from the DNA. The sample holds about 140,000 clones; 65% to 85% are singletons and the top ten take 4%. There are 15 residues in the CDR3. Germline CDR1 MNHEY, CDR2 SVGAGI. J was trimmed by 4 bases and V by 6 bases; bases with no gene match: 9. This rearrangement joins TRBV6-5 to TRBJ1-1; 9 nucleotides line up with TRBD1. The sequenced sample was peripheral blood. This clonotype was obtained from a woman aged 60-75 years with acute or convalescent COVID-19. The CDR3 reads CASRPGTGWSTEAFF. In nucleotides, the CDR3 is TGTGCCAGCAGACCCGGGACAGGGTGGAGCACTGAAGCTTTCTTT.